This TCR beta chain emerged from a study of T cell responses to AZD1222 COVID-19 vaccine. With 6 bases removed from V and 6 bases from J, the gap between germline ends came to 15 bases. The CDR3 covers 14 residues. The germline V gene has CDR1 SGHRS and CDR2 YFSETQ. The data were produced by immunoSEQ multiplex PCR, yet TCRdb's version contains in-frame clones alone and is incomplete. Of 130,000 or so clones detected, 70% to 90% appear once; the ten largest clones hold around 8%. This sequence joins TRBV5-1 and TRBJ2-2, with a possible D match to TRBD2 (7 bases). The source of this sequence is an adult who received the MenACWY meningococcal vaccine as a control. Sequenced here: peripheral blood, sampled 28 days after the second dose of the MenACWY control vaccine. CDR3: CASNQGGAAGELFF. The CDR3 DNA follows: TGCGCCAGCAATCAAGGGGGGGCAGCCGGGGAGCTGTTTTTT.